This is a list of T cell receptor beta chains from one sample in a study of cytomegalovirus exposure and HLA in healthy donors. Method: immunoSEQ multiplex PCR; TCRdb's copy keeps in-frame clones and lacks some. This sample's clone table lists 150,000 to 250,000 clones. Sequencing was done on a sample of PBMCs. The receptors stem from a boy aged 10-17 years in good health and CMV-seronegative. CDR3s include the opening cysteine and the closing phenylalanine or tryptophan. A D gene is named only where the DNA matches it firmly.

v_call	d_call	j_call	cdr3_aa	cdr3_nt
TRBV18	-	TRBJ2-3	CASSPSNLAAGSTDTQYF	TGTGCCAGCTCACCAAGCAACCTAGCAGCTGGGAGCACAGATACGCAGTATTTT
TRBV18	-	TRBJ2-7	CASSSEQYF	TGTGCCAGCTCGAGCGAGCAGTACTTC
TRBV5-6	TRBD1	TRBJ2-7	CASSLGQEREQYF	TGTGCCAGCAGCCTGGGACAGGAGCGGGAGCAGTACTTC
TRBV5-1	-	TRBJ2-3	CASSLDAGWSDTQYF	TGCGCCAGCAGCTTGGATGCAGGCTGGTCGGATACGCAGTATTTT
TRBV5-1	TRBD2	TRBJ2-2	CASSLLAGDTGELFF	TGCGCCAGCAGCTTACTAGCGGGGGACACCGGGGAGCTGTTTTTT
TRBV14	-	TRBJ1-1	CASSQESIVGGTEAFF	TGTGCCAGCAGCCAAGAATCTATAGTCGGGGGAACTGAAGCTTTCTTT
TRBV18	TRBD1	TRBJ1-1	CASSPTTGQGGTAFF	TGTGCCAGCTCACCCACTACTGGACAGGGAGGAACAGCTTTCTTT
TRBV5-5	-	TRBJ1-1	CASSLGWRTEAFF	TGTGCCAGCAGCCTAGGGTGGAGGACTGAAGCTTTCTTT
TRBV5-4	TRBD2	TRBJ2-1	CASSFLAGEQFF	TGTGCCAGCAGCTTCCTAGCGGGGGAGCAGTTCTTC
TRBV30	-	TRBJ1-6	CAYAVGAAMTSPLHF	TGTGCCTACGCTGTAGGGGCGGCCATGACATCACCCCTCCACTTT
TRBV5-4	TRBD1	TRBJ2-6	CASSSGQGGSGANVLTF	TGTGCCAGCAGCTCGGGACAGGGCGGCTCTGGGGCCAACGTCCTGACTTTC
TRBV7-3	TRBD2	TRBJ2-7	CASSLSTGGEQYF	TGTGCCAGCAGCTTAAGCACGGGGGGCGAGCAGTACTTC
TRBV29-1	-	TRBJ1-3	CSVGTIDSGNTIYF	TGCAGCGTTGGGACAATTGACTCTGGAAACACCATATATTTT
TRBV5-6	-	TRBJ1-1	CASSQIYRDAFF	TGTGCCAGCAGCCAAATATACAGGGATGCCTTCTTT
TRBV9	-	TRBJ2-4	CASSDGTQAKNIQYF	TGTGCCAGCAGCGACGGGACTCAAGCCAAAAACATTCAGTACTTC
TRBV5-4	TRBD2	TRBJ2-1	CASSFSAGALYNEQFF	TGTGCCAGCAGCTTTTCAGCGGGGGCCCTCTACAATGAGCAGTTCTTC
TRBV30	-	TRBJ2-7	CAWMPGTGYEQYF	TGTGCCTGGATGCCAGGTACGGGGTACGAGCAGTACTTC
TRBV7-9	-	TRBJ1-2	CASSLAAVGDYGYTF	TGTGCCAGCAGCTTAGCGGCTGTAGGGGACTATGGCTACACCTTC
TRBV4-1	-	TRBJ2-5	CASSQLYKGEETQYF	TGCGCCAGCAGCCAACTTTACAAGGGGGAAGAGACCCAGTACTTC
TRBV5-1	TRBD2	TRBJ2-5	CASSLGLAGGQETQYF	TGCGCCAGCAGCTTGGGACTAGCGGGGGGGCAAGAGACCCAGTACTTC
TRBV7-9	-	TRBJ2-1	CASREQINEQFF	TGTGCCAGCAGAGAACAGATCAATGAGCAGTTCTTC
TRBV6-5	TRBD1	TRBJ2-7	CASSFTGQGLPYEQYF	TGTGCCAGCAGTTTTACTGGACAGGGGTTACCCTACGAGCAGTACTTC
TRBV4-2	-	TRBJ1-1	CASSQQDWGVTEAFF	TGTGCCAGCAGCCAACAAGATTGGGGGGTGACTGAAGCTTTCTTT
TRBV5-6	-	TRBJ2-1	CASSFPRGNNEQFF	TGTGCCAGCAGCTTCCCTCGAGGGAACAATGAGCAGTTCTTC
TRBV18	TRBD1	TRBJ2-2	CASSPDRGTGELFF	TGTGCCAGCTCACCGGACAGGGGCACCGGGGAGCTGTTTTTT
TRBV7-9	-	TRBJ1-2	CASSLAVYARGYTF	TGTGCCAGCAGCTTAGCGGTCTACGCCCGCGGCTACACCTTC
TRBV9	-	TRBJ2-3	CASSASRTGVSTDTQYF	TGTGCCAGCAGCGCAAGCAGGACGGGAGTTAGCACAGATACGCAGTATTTT
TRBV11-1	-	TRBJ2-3	CASSLMREDTQYF	TGTGCCAGCAGCTTAATGAGGGAAGATACGCAGTATTTT
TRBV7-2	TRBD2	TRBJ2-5	CASSLAHTGGPRETQYF	TGTGCCAGCAGCTTAGCGCATACGGGGGGGCCGCGAGAGACCCAGTACTTC
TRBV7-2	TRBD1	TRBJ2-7	CASSSDQGAHEQYF	TGTGCCAGCAGTTCCGATCAGGGGGCCCACGAGCAGTACTTC
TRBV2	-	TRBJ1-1	CASSRTEMNTEAFF	TGTGCCAGCAGCCGGACAGAGATGAACACTGAAGCTTTCTTT
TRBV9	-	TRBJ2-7	CASSPYGYSYEQYF	TGTGCCAGCAGCCCCTACGGGTACTCCTACGAGCAGTACTTC
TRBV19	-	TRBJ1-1	CASSFSGTEAFF	TGTGCCAGTAGTTTTTCCGGGACAGAAGCTTTCTTT